The 30 T cell receptor beta chains given below trace back to one sample, sequenced in a study of identical twins. TCRdb redid the calling of the 5' RACE reads with MiXCR, one entry per CDR3 protein. The sample includes around 530,000 distinct CDR3 sequences, roughly 15% seen only once; the top ten take more than 0.4%. These data were likewise used in another study, on yellow fever vaccine responses in identical twins.

The source material was CD4+ T cells sorted from blood. These receptors were taken from a woman aged 18 to 35 in good health.

This chain uses TRBV11-1 with TRBJ2-7, with TRBD2 matching 8 bases. CDR3 length: 15 amino acids. With V trimmed by 5 bases and J by 2 bases, 8 bases remained unmatched. CDR1 is SGHAT and CDR2 is FQDESV in the germline V gene (reference sequence). CDR3 DNA sequence: TGTGCCAGCAGCCCTCCGGGACTAGGACCCTACGAGCAGTACTTC. Protein sequence: CASSPPGLGPYEQYF.

The chain couples TRBV10-3 to TRBJ1-2; D is unresolved. CDR1 is ENHRY and CDR2 is SYGVKD in the germline V gene. The V end was cut by 2 bases, the J end by 4 bases, with 5 bases between. CDR3 length: 12 residues. The CDR3 DNA follows: TGTGCCATCAGTGAGACAGCCTATGGCTACACCTTC. Translated, it gives CAISETAYGYTF.

This clonotype appeared a few times. This chain uses TRBV3-1 with TRBJ2-1, with 7 bases identical to TRBD1. Trimming removed 0 bases from V and 0 bases from J; junction bases left unmatched: 11. Germline assignment: CDR1 LGHDT and CDR2 YNNKEL (reference sequence). The CDR3 runs 19 residues. CDR3 region: CASSQERARDSASYNEQFF. CDR3 sequence (DNA): TGTGCCAGCAGCCAAGAAAGAGCCCGGGACAGTGCCTCCTACAATGAGCAGTTCTTC.

This clonotype was found a few times. The chain uses TRBV12-3 or TRBV12-4 and TRBJ1-5; D gene ambiguous. CDR3 length: 12 amino acids. Trimming took 7 bases from V and 0 from J, leaving 4 bases between them. The CDR3 spells CASKYSNQPQHF. CDR3 nucleotide sequence: TGTGCCAGCAAATATAGCAATCAGCCCCAGCATTTT.

The gene calls are TRBV7-9 and TRBJ2-5; D not resolved. The V end was cut by 5 bases, the J end by 2 bases, with 12 bases between. From germline, CDR1 is SEHNR and CDR2 FQNEAQ (reference sequence). The CDR3 runs to 14 residues. CDR3 coding DNA: TGTGCCAGCAGCCACCTCGGGCAACAAGAGACCCAGTACTTC. Encoded protein: CASSHLGQQETQYF.

This clonotype was observed many times. The gene calls are TRBV12-3 or TRBV12-4 and TRBJ2-1, with D unclear. The CDR3 consists of 15 residues. V lost 5 bases and J 0 bases, leaving 11 bases between the germline ends. The chain's CDR3 is CASSPFGSSYNEQFF. CDR3 DNA sequence: TGTGCCAGCAGTCCCTTTGGAAGCTCCTACAATGAGCAGTTCTTC.

This rearrangement joins TRBV11-2 to TRBJ1-4, with 9 bases lining up with TRBD1. CDR3 length equals 16 residues. V trimming: 0 bases; J trimming: 4 bases; junction bases outside the gene matches: 3. The germline gives CDR1 SGHAT, CDR2 FQNNGV. This CDR3 is CASSLEGDRVNEKLFF. The CDR3 nucleotides read TGTGCCAGCAGCTTAGAAGGGGACAGGGTTAATGAAAAACTGTTTTTT.

The chain employs TRBV24-1 and TRBJ2-1; 9 nucleotides line up with TRBD2. The CDR3 extends over 16 amino acids. Trimming at V came to 5 bases and at J to 0 bases, leaving 4 bases not matched to a gene. CDR1 KGHDR and CDR2 SFDVKD come from the germline V gene. CDR3 nucleotides: TGTGCCACCAGTGGGGCGGGAGGGAACTCCTACAATGAGCAGTTCTTC. This sequence encodes CATSGAGGNSYNEQFF.

This clonotype occurred a few times. The chain has TRBV12-3 or TRBV12-4 and TRBJ2-7; 15 bases map to TRBD2. Unmatched junction bases numbered 11, after V lost 4 bases and J lost 7 bases. This CDR3 is built from 17 residues. Written as DNA, the CDR3 is TGTGCCAGCAGTTCCACTCGGACTAGCGGGAGGGGAGGTGAGCAGTACTTC. This gives the protein CASSSTRTSGRGGEQYF.

The sample holds many counts of this clonotype. The J gene is TRBJ2-5, the V gene TRBV7-2; the match to TRBD2 covers 11 bases. This CDR3 spans 16 amino acids. Germline V gene sequence: CDR1 SGHTA, CDR2 FQGNSA. The V and J ends lost 1 base and 4 bases, in that order; junction bases with no gene match: 5. CDR3 DNA: TGTGCCAGCAGCTTAGTGGGACTAGCGGTAGGAGAGACCCAGTACTTC. It is translated as CASSLVGLAVGETQYF.

The chain combines TRBV5-6 with TRBJ2-7; 9 nucleotides agree with TRBD1. Germline-derived CDR1 and CDR2 are SGHDT and YYEEEE. The junction had 7 bases not matched to a gene; V was cut back by 4 bases and J by 5 bases. CDR3 length: 14 residues. Here the CDR3 reads CASSRGQGFHEQYV. The CDR3 DNA reads as TGTGCCAGCAGCCGGGGACAGGGTTTCCACGAGCAGTACGTC.

At least ten counts were recorded for this clonotype. The chain links TRBV7-2 to TRBJ2-1; D unresolved. Germline CDR1 and CDR2: SGHTA and FQGNSA. CDR3 size: 15 residues. Trimming took off 6 bases at V and 0 bases at J, with 12 bases between the two ends. CDR3 nucleotides: TGTGCCAGCAGTTTGAGGCAAAGCTCCTACAATGAGCAGTTCTTC. This gives the protein CASSLRQSSYNEQFF. Complete variable domain (other parts from reference TRBV7-2 and TRBJ2-1): GAGVSQSPSNKVTEKGKDVELRCDPISGHTALYWYRQSLGQGLEFLIYFQGNSAPDKSGLPSDRFSAERTGGSVSTLTIQRTQQEDSAVYLCASSLRQSSYNEQFFGPGTRLTVL.

The sample holds a few counts of this clonotype. The chain uses TRBV3-1 and TRBJ2-2, with D maybe TRBD1 (7 bases). The germline V gene has CDR1 LGHDT and CDR2 YNNKEL (reference sequence). The CDR3 covers 17 residues. With 1 base removed from V and 1 base from J, the gap between germline ends came to 13 bases. The CDR3 is CASSQVPQGGNTGELFF. CDR3 coding DNA: TGTGCCAGCAGCCAAGTCCCGCAGGGGGGGAACACCGGGGAGCTGTTTTTT.

This chain connects TRBV6-6 to TRBJ1-1, with 7 bases lining up with TRBD1. The V gene end was trimmed by 4 bases and the J gene end by 10 bases; junction bases not matched to a gene: 6. Per germline, CDR1 MNHNY and CDR2 SVGAGI (reference sequence). This CDR3 has 12 amino acids. In nucleotides, the CDR3 is TGTGCCAGCAGTTTTGAGGGGGCGCGAGCTTTCTTT. Protein: CASSFEGARAFF.

V and J are TRBV6-1 and TRBJ2-7; the D call may be TRBD1 or TRBD2 (5 bases each). V dropped 8 bases and J dropped 7 bases, with 15 bases sitting between them. Germline V CDR1 and CDR2: MNHNS, SASEGT. This CDR3 is 12 amino acids long. The CDR3 loop is CASSGRGGEQYV. The CDR3, as DNA: TGTGCCAGCTCGGGACGCGGTGGGGAGCAGTACGTC.

This clonotype turned up a few times. The rearrangement links TRBV10-3 to TRBJ2-7; D might be TRBD1 (6 bases). This CDR3 spans 13 amino acids. Trimming took 7 bases from V and 1 from J, leaving 11 bases between them. Looked up from germline, CDR1 is ENHRY and CDR2 is SYGVKD. The CDR3 loop is CAITAGQSYEQYF. DNA of the CDR3: TGTGCCATCACAGCTGGACAGTCCTACGAGCAGTACTTC.

This clonotype has a handful of counts. This rearrangement joins TRBV7-9 to TRBJ2-3; D gene ambiguous. The CDR3 runs to 17 residues. V lost 0 bases, J lost 0 bases, and 13 bases lay in between. Per germline, CDR1 SEHNR and CDR2 FQNEAQ (reference sequence). CDR3: CASSLARQSASTDTQYF. CDR3 sequence (DNA): TGTGCCAGCAGCTTAGCGCGGCAGTCGGCTAGCACAGATACGCAGTATTTT.

This clonotype was found a few times. The chain is built from TRBV20-1 and TRBJ1-1; D is unclear. Germline-derived CDR1 and CDR2 are DFQATT and SNEGSKA (reference sequence). The CDR3 sequence is 15 residues long. Trimming shortened V by 0 bases and J by 0 bases, and 11 bases separated the two germline ends. CDR3 DNA sequence: TGCAGTGCTAGAGATTTTTTTCGGCTGAACACTGAAGCTTTCTTT. Translating gives CSARDFFRLNTEAFF.

Only a few counts were recorded for this clonotype. The gene calls are TRBV7-2 and TRBJ2-1; 8 nucleotides line up with TRBD1. V trimming: 1 base; J trimming: 7 bases; junction bases outside the gene matches: 9. CDR1 is SGHTA and CDR2 is FQGNSA in the germline V gene. CDR3 length: 16 residues. The CDR3 DNA reads as TGTGCCAGCAGCTTAGATAACAGGGGGGCTTGGAATGAGCAGTTCTTC. Amino acids: CASSLDNRGAWNEQFF.

This chain connects TRBV5-1 to TRBJ2-7; 7 nucleotides match TRBD1. This CDR3 is built from 15 residues. With V trimmed by 0 bases and J by 5 bases, 8 bases remained unmatched. The germline gives CDR1 SGHRS, CDR2 YFSETQ. CDR3 in amino acids: CASSLAGDSVHEQYF. CDR3 bases: TGCGCCAGCAGCTTGGCCGGGGACAGCGTCCACGAGCAGTACTTC.

The chain has TRBV6-2 or TRBV6-3 and TRBJ2-2; maybe TRBD2 (5 bases). Germline values: CDR1 MNHEY, CDR2 SVGEGT. CDR3 length: 13 residues. Trimming removed 9 bases from V and 5 bases from J, with 13 bases in between. For the CDR3, the DNA is TGTGCCAGTGACAAGAGGGTTACCGGGGAGCTGTTTTTT. Translation: CASDKRVTGELFF.

V gene TRBV5-1 combines with J gene TRBJ1-5; D call uncertain. CDR1 SGHRS and CDR2 YFSETQ come from the germline V gene. Trimming shortened V by 4 bases and J by 0 bases, and 8 bases separated the two germline ends. The CDR3 covers 14 residues. The CDR3 DNA reads as TGCGCCAGCAGCGAGTGGGATAGCAATCAGCCCCAGCATTTT. Protein: CASSEWDSNQPQHF.

This clonotype was found many times. The chain has TRBV10-3 and TRBJ2-3; TRBD2 matches at 10 bases. After removal of 2 bases from V and 4 bases from J, the junction contained 6 bases not matched to a gene. Germline values: CDR1 ENHRY, CDR2 SYGVKD. The CDR3 spans 16 residues. The DNA of the CDR3 is TGTGCCATCAGTGAGATCAGAGCGGGAGGGTCAGATACGCAGTATTTT. This gives the protein CAISEIRAGGSDTQYF.

The chain joins TRBV7-2 to TRBJ2-1, with 7 bases lining up with TRBD1. This CDR3 has 13 residues. Germline CDR1 and CDR2: SGHTA and FQGNSA. V was pared by 5 bases and J by 9 bases, with 7 bases of the junction left unmatched. CDR3 bases: TGTGCCAGCAGCACCCGACAGGGACGTGAGCAGTTCTTC. This translates into CASSTRQGREQFF.

There are a few counts of this clonotype. This sequence joins TRBV25-1 and TRBJ2-5; D is unclear. The germline V gene encodes CDR1 MGHDK and CDR2 SYGVNS. This CDR3 comprises 13 residues. The V gene lost 6 bases and the J gene lost 3 bases, with 11 bases spanning the gap. The CDR3 region is CASRGIGEETQYF. CDR3 bases: TGTGCCAGCAGGGGGATCGGCGAAGAGACCCAGTACTTC.

This clonotype was counted between two and nine times. J is TRBJ2-2 and V is TRBV20-1, with TRBD2 as a possible D gene (6 bases). CDR1 is DFQATT, CDR2 SNEGSKA, per germline (reference sequence). This CDR3 comprises 13 residues. The CDR3 nucleotides are TGCAGGGAACTAGCTTCAGGAACCGGGGAGCTGTTTTTT. It is translated as CRELASGTGELFF.

This clonotype showed up just a few times. This chain links TRBV2 with TRBJ2-2; 12 bases agree with TRBD2. This CDR3 contains 16 residues. The V gene's germline CDR1 is SNHLY and CDR2 FYNNEI. V was clipped by 7 bases and J by 6 bases; unmatched bases: 9. The CDR3: CASKRGLAGGSGELFF. The CDR3 nucleotides are TGTGCCAGCAAACGGGGTCTAGCGGGAGGGTCCGGGGAGCTGTTTTTT.

The V and J genes are TRBV10-2 and TRBJ2-2; no reliable D call. Looked up from germline, CDR1 is WSHSY and CDR2 is SAAADI. V was clipped by 3 bases and J by 0 bases, with 8 bases between them. This CDR3 contains 15 residues. CDR3 DNA: TGCGCCAGCAGTGATTTCAGAGCGAACACCGGGGAGCTGTTTTTT. Translating it yields CASSDFRANTGELFF.

This clonotype was recorded a few times. V and J are TRBV3-1 and TRBJ1-6; D is uncertain. The germline gives CDR1 LGHDT, CDR2 YNNKEL (reference sequence). This CDR3 region has 15 residues. The V and J ends lost 4 bases and 7 bases respectively, with 14 bases between them. CDR3 amino acids: CASSPDSTQNSPLHF. In DNA form, the CDR3 reads TGTGCCAGCAGCCCCGACTCCACTCAGAATTCACCCCTCCACTTT.

The CDR3 protein is CATSSHLDPRDRVTEAFF. The CDR3 coding sequence is TGTGCCACCAGCAGTCATTTAGACCCTCGGGACAGGGTCACTGAAGCTTTCTTT. The chain employs TRBV15 and TRBJ1-1; 9 positions agree with TRBD1. The junction had 15 bases not matched to a gene; V was cut back by 3 bases and J by 4 bases. Germline assignment: CDR1 LNHNV and CDR2 YYDKDF (reference sequence). The CDR3 length is 18 residues.